This passage covers 9 T cell receptor beta chains from one sample sequenced in a study of blood T cells in healthy people across ages. For the second PCR, which ran for 7 to 11 cycles, a sample-barcoded 5' primer and a J-beta primer mix were used. MiXCR, applied by TCRdb to the 5' RACE reads, yields one record per CDR3 protein. The repertoire consists of hundreds of thousands of distinct CDR3 sequences, with about 30% occurring once and the leading ten covering roughly 17%. The sample was blood. Receptors were obtained from a woman aged 80 or over in good health.

This clonotype was counted at least ten times. The rearrangement links TRBV20-1 to TRBJ2-1, with 8 positions matching TRBD2. From germline, CDR1 is DFQATT and CDR2 SNEGSKA (reference sequence). The J segment lost 4 bases and the V segment lost 4 bases, leaving 15 bases of the junction unmatched. This CDR3 contains 17 residues. CDR3 DNA sequence: TGCAGTGCTACCCTAGGGGGAAGCGGGAGAGCTTACAATGAGCAGTTCTTC. Its translation is CSATLGGSGRAYNEQFF.

This clonotype was picked up many times. The chain joins TRBV7-9 to TRBJ1-2; D remains ambiguous. V shed 5 bases and J shed 8 bases, with 21 bases lying between them. Germline CDR1 reads SEHNR; CDR2 reads FQNEAQ (reference sequence). The CDR3 extends over 15 amino acids. The DNA for the CDR3 is TGTGCCAGCAGCCAAAGTACGGAGGCCTATGGCGGCTACACCTTC. Translated, it gives CASSQSTEAYGGYTF.

This chain links TRBV7-9 with TRBJ2-5; no definite D call. The CDR3 has 15 amino acids. In germline, CDR1 is SEHNR, CDR2 FQNEAQ (reference sequence). Trimming shortened V by 0 bases and J by 4 bases, and 12 bases separated the two germline ends. CDR3 nucleotides: TGTGCCAGCAGCTTAGCAGGGTCGACACGAGAGACCCAGTACTTC. This encodes CASSLAGSTRETQYF.

At least ten counts were recorded for this clonotype. The V gene is TRBV27, the J gene TRBJ2-1; 10 bases match TRBD1. The CDR3 has 14 residues. Germline V gene data show CDR1 as MNHEY and CDR2 as SMNVEV (reference sequence). V gave up 6 bases and J gave up 4 bases; unmatched junction bases: 3. CDR3 DNA sequence: TGTGCCAGCAGCCGGGACAGGGGTTACAATGAGCAGTTCTTC. This sequence encodes CASSRDRGYNEQFF.

This clonotype was detected ten times or more. The V and J genes are TRBV7-2 and TRBJ1-6; TRBD1 is a possible D gene (5 bases). Deletions cut 6 bases from V and 10 bases from J, with 16 bases between. Germline V gene sequence: CDR1 SGHTA, CDR2 FQGNSA. The CDR3 runs 14 residues. The CDR3 spells CASRPGTDLSPLHF. The CDR3 coding sequence is TGTGCCAGCAGACCTGGGACCGATCTGTCACCCCTCCACTTT.

The J gene is TRBJ2-2, the V gene TRBV24-1; 7 nucleotides match TRBD1. J gave up 2 bases and V 10 bases, and 6 bases lay outside the gene matches. The CDR3 is 14 amino acids. Germline loops: CDR1 KGHDR, CDR2 SFDVKD. This chain's CDR3 is CATAGTANTGELFF. CDR3 sequence (DNA): TGTGCCACGGCCGGGACAGCCAACACCGGGGAGCTGTTTTTT.

The chain combines TRBV19 with TRBJ2-3; no reliable D call. V lost 7 bases and J 4 bases, leaving 15 bases between the germline ends. Germline V gives CDR1 LNHDA, CDR2 SQIVND (reference sequence). CDR3 size: 14 residues. This chain's CDR3 is CASKVVVGADTQYF. The CDR3 nucleotides read TGTGCCAGTAAGGTCGTTGTTGGGGCAGATACGCAGTATTTT.

This clonotype was observed a few times. V usage is TRBV20-1 and J usage is TRBJ1-6, with 7 bases matching TRBD1. The CDR3 has 16 residues. Germline V lookup: CDR1 DFQATT, CDR2 SNEGSKA (reference sequence). Trimming took 0 bases from V and 6 from J; bases not matched to a gene: 8. CDR3 amino acids: CSARDPAGGGNSPLHF. CDR3 nucleotides: TGCAGTGCTAGAGATCCGGCAGGGGGAGGTAATTCACCCCTCCACTTT.

With regard to this clonotype: Given a much more abundant clone one base away, this may be a read error. V and J are TRBV7-2 and TRBJ1-2; D remains ambiguous. Trimming left V 1 base short and J 2 bases short, with 8 bases between. CDR3 length: 14 amino acids. The V gene's germline CDR1 is SGHTA and CDR2 FQGNSA. CDR3 nucleotide sequence: TGTGCCAGCAGCTTAGGTCCGATCAACTATGGCTACACCTTC. As protein: CASSLGPINYGYTF.